Below are 11 T cell receptor beta chains sequenced from a single sample in a study of cytomegalovirus exposure and HLA in healthy donors. The PCR employed 60 Vbeta primers together with 13 Jbeta primers. Here immunoSEQ multiplex PCR was the method, and the copy in TCRdb shows in-frame clones only, minus some. This sample has approximately 170,000 clones, with about 75% found just once. The sequenced sample was PBMCs. Every receptor here comes from a male donor in good health and CMV-seronegative.

The rearrangement uses TRBV28 and TRBJ2-5, with a tentative D call TRBD1 (5 bases). Near its end, the DNA agrees better with TRBJ2-7, so the J call may be wrong. This CDR3 spans 11 amino acids. CDR1 is MDHEN and CDR2 is SYDVKM in the germline V gene. Here the CDR3 DNA reads TGTGCCAGCAGGGCCAGGGTCGAGCAGTACTTC. Its translation is CASRARVEQYF.

The table lists this clone with a count of one. The V and J genes are TRBV30 and TRBJ2-7; 8 bases align to TRBD2. Trimming cost V 3 bases and J 2 bases; bases outside gene matches: 15. The CDR3 extends over 17 amino acids. Per the germline V gene, CDR1 is GTSNPN and CDR2 is SVGIG (reference sequence). The CDR3 protein is CAWRIAGNSPKTYEQYF. As DNA, the CDR3 is TGTGCCTGGAGAATAGCGGGAAACTCCCCCAAAACCTACGAGCAGTACTTC.

The chain combines TRBV6-5 with TRBJ2-5; D possibly corresponds to TRBD2 (5 bases). The CDR3 length is 15 residues. The V end lost 5 bases, the J end lost 5 bases, and 18 bases lay between the germline ends. The germline V gene has CDR1 MNHEY and CDR2 SVGAGI. This CDR3 is CASSLDKSRRETQYF. For the CDR3, the DNA is TGTGCCAGCAGTCTCGACAAGTCCCGGAGGGAGACCCAGTACTTC.

J is TRBJ1-2 and V is TRBV4-1; D ambiguous. CDR1 is MGHRA and CDR2 is YSYEKL in the germline V gene. This CDR3 contains 13 residues. V lost 0 bases and J lost 8, with 10 bases in between. The CDR3 bases are TGCGCCAGCAGCCAAGACTCCCATAGAGGCTACACCTTC. Translating gives CASSQDSHRGYTF.

This chain uses TRBV7-9 with TRBJ1-1; D is possibly TRBD1 (5 bases). This CDR3 region has 14 residues. Germline loops: CDR1 SEHNR, CDR2 FQNEAQ (reference sequence). Trimming cost V 3 bases and J 2 bases, with 10 bases left between them. The CDR3 nucleotides read TGTGCCAGCAGCTTTCAGGGTCCAAACACTGAAGCTTTCTTT. This encodes CASSFQGPNTEAFF.

The V and J genes are TRBV7-2 and TRBJ2-7, with D unclear. V was cut by 1 base and J by 7 bases, with 8 bases left in between. The CDR3 sequence is 12 residues long. Germline values: CDR1 SGHTA, CDR2 FQGNSA. The chain's CDR3 is CASSLEGREQYF. Here the CDR3 DNA reads TGTGCCAGCAGCTTAGAAGGCAGGGAGCAGTACTTC. Full variable domain (outside the CDR3, taken from reference TRBV7-2 and TRBJ2-7): GAGVSQSPSNKVTEKGKDVELRCDPISGHTALYWYRQSLGQGLEFLIYFQGNSAPDKSGLPSDRFSAERTGGSVSTLTIQRTQQEDSAVYLCASSLEGREQYFGPGTRLTVT.

This clone was picked up a small number of times. V usage is TRBV7-9 and J usage is TRBJ1-1; possible D gene TRBD1, 5 bases. From germline, CDR1 is SEHNR and CDR2 FQNEAQ (reference sequence). The V end was cut by 11 bases, the J end by 3 bases, with 10 bases between. The CDR3 runs to 11 residues. Here the CDR3 reads CAGQGDTEAFF. CDR3 DNA sequence: TGTGCCGGCCAGGGTGACACTGAAGCTTTCTTT.

Only one count was recorded for this clone. The genes are TRBV10-1 and TRBJ2-1; possible D gene TRBD1, 5 bases. V was clipped by 8 bases and J by 8 bases, with 10 bases between them. Germline CDR1 and CDR2: WNHNN and SYGVQD (reference sequence). The CDR3 is 11 residues long. Here the CDR3 DNA reads TGCGCCAGCCCTACCAGGGATGAGCAGTTCTTC. Amino acid sequence: CASPTRDEQFF.

This clone was recorded a few times. The chain is built from TRBV19 and TRBJ2-7; 9 bases fit TRBD1. The V gene's germline CDR1 is LNHDA and CDR2 SQIVND (reference sequence). With V trimmed by 2 bases and J by 3 bases, 5 bases remained unmatched. The CDR3 totals 15 residues. CDR3 coding DNA: TGTGCCAGTAGTATACACTGGACAGGGGTCTACGAGCAGTACTTC. Its protein product is CASSIHWTGVYEQYF.

This chain links TRBV5-6 with TRBJ2-5, with a possible D match to TRBD2 (5 bases). V lost 3 bases to trimming and J lost 7 bases, with 19 bases between them. Germline CDR1 and CDR2: SGHDT and YYEEEE. The CDR3 runs 15 residues. The CDR3 region is CASSSLARESGTQYF. DNA for the CDR3: TGTGCCAGCAGCTCTCTAGCTAGGGAATCGGGGACCCAGTACTTC. Full variable domain (remainder filled in from reference TRBV5-6 and TRBJ2-5): DAGVTQSPTHLIKTRGQQVTLRCSPKSGHDTVSWYQQALGQGPQFIFQYYEEEERQRGNFPDRFSGHQFPNYSSELNVNALLLGDSALYLCASSSLARESGTQYFGPGTRLLVL.

The chain combines TRBV29-1 with TRBJ2-7; D remains unclear. The CDR3 covers 12 residues. V lost 3 bases, J lost 3 bases, and 9 bases lay in between. CDR1 is SQVTM, CDR2 ANQGSEA, per germline. CDR3 coding DNA: TGCAGCGTTGAGGAACAGAGCTACGAGCAGTACTTC. This codes for CSVEEQSYEQYF.